This entry lists 3 T cell receptor beta chains sequenced from one sample in a study of cytomegalovirus exposure and HLA in healthy donors. Primers: 60 Vbeta forward and 13 Jbeta reverse. Generated by immunoSEQ multiplex PCR, the TCRdb table keeps only in-frame clones and is missing some. The sample lists about 190,000 clones, 75% to 85% seen once, with 2.1% in the top ten. Sequencing was performed on PBMCs. The receptors here all came from a woman aged 18 to 35 in good health and CMV-seropositive.

Details on this clone: A junction end diverges from the germline sequence, so it may reflect a read error. Other DNA sequences in the sample encode the same CDR3. This chain links TRBV4-2 with TRBJ2-7; D perhaps matches TRBD2 (5 bases). Per germline, CDR1 LGHNA and CDR2 YNFKEQ. This CDR3 spans 15 amino acids. CDR3 region: CASSQDENSAYEQYF. The CDR3 DNA reads as TGTGCCAGCAGCCAAGATGAGAATAGCGCTTACGAGCAGTACTTT.

Only one count was recorded for this clone. The rearrangement uses TRBV5-1 and TRBJ1-1; D not resolved. Germline CDR1 is SGHRS and CDR2 is YFSETQ. V was cut by 4 bases and J by 6 bases, with 19 bases left in between. The CDR3 sequence is 15 residues long. For the CDR3, the DNA is TGCGCCAGCAGCCCTAATCTACCAGGTGCCTCTGAAGCTTTCTTT. Its protein is CASSPNLPGASEAFF.

This chain links TRBV13 with TRBJ2-7; D is possibly TRBD2 (7 bases). V lost 1 base to trimming and J lost 6 bases, with 16 bases between them. The CDR3 loop spans 15 amino acids. The germline CDR1 and CDR2 sequences are PRHDT and FYEKMQ (reference sequence). The CDR3 DNA reads TGTGCCAGCAGCTTAGCGGGGGGCCCCCTTGGCGAGCAGTACGTC. Its translation: CASSLAGGPLGEQYV.